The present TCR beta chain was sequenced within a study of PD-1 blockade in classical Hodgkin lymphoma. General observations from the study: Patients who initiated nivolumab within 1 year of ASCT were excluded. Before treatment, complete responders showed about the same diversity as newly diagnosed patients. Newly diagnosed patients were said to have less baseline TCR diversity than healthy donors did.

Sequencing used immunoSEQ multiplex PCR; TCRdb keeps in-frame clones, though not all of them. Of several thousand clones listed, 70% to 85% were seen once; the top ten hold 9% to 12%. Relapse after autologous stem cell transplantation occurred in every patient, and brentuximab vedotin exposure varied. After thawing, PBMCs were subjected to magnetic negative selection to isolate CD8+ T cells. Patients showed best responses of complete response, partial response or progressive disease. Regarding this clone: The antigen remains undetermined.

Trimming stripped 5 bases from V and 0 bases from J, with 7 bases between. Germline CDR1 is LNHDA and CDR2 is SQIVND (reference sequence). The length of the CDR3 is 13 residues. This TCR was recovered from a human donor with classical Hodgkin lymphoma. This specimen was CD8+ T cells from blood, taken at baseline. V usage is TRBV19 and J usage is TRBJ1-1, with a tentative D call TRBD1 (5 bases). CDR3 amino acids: CASSAGLNTEAFF. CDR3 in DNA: TGTGCCAGTAGTGCAGGGTTGAACACTGAAGCTTTCTTT.